A single sample gave rise to the 29 T cell receptor beta chains below, sequenced in a study of shared clonotypes between healthy human individuals. TCRdb's copy holds only in-frame clones and misses some; the assay was immunoSEQ multiplex PCR. The sample has around 88,000 clones; roughly two thirds are singletons. The sample was memory CD8+ T cells sorted from blood. Documented subset: CD45RO+ cells pooled with CCR7-negative TemRA cells. The receptors come from a man aged 25-40 years in good health.

This clone showed up just a few times. The chain carries TRBV7-2 and TRBJ2-7, with D perhaps TRBD2 (6 bases). The CDR3 length is 15 residues. Germline lookup yields CDR1 SGHTA and CDR2 FQGNSA. Trimming removed 2 bases at V and 1 base at J, with 12 bases between. In nucleotides, the CDR3 is TGTGCCAGCAGCTTAAGGGGACTGCAATCCTACGAGCAGTACTTC. Residues: CASSLRGLQSYEQYF.

The gene calls are TRBV5-1 and TRBJ2-7; D may be TRBD2 (5 bases). Germline values: CDR1 SGHRS, CDR2 YFSETQ. The V end lost 1 base, the J end lost 7 bases, and 12 bases lay between the germline ends. This CDR3 has 13 residues. The CDR3 sequence: CASSLSSLLEQYF. As DNA, the CDR3 is TGCGCCAGCAGCTTGTCTAGCCTTCTGGAGCAGTACTTC. Full variable domain (missing parts from reference TRBV5-1 and TRBJ2-7): KAGVTQTPRYLIKTRGQQVTLSCSPISGHRSVSWYQQTPGQGLQFLFEYFSETQRNKGNFPGRFSGRQFSNSRSEMNVSTLELGDSALYLCASSLSSLLEQYFGPGTRLTVT.

The rearrangement joins TRBV11-2 to TRBJ2-1; possible D gene TRBD1, 6 bases. The CDR3 contains 16 residues. Germline V CDR1 and CDR2: SGHAT, FQNNGV. Trimming left V 2 bases short and J 5 bases short, with 16 bases between. The CDR3: CASSLLAGERDNEQFF. Here the CDR3 DNA reads TGTGCCAGCAGCTTATTGGCAGGGGAGAGGGACAATGAGCAGTTCTTC.

This clone was observed at least ten times. The CDR3 nucleotides are TGTGCCAGCAGCCGAGCGGGGAATCGGCATGAGCAGTTCTTC. Translating gives CASSRAGNRHEQFF. This chain links TRBV11-2 with TRBJ2-1, with TRBD2 identical over 7 bases. CDR1 and CDR2 from the germline V gene are SGHAT and FQNNGV. This CDR3 has 14 amino acids. V trimming: 5 bases; J trimming: 8 bases; junction bases outside the gene matches: 9.

The chain recombines TRBV12-1 with TRBJ1-1. TRBV12-1 is a pseudogene segment. The CDR3 is 15 residues long. The CDR3 reads CASSSRTQKNTEAFF. The CDR3 bases are TGTGCCAGCAGCTCCCGGACGCAAAAGAACACTGAAGCTTTCTTT.

The chain employs TRBV7-9 and TRBJ2-1; 10 bases line up with TRBD2. This CDR3 comprises 19 residues. CDR1 and CDR2 from the germline V gene are SEHNR and FQNEAQ (reference sequence). J gave up 8 bases and V 6 bases, and 22 bases lay outside the gene matches. CDR3 nucleotide sequence: TGTGCCAGCAGGCCGAGGGGAGCAGCGGGAGGGCCGTATAGAGATGAGCAGTTCTTC. It codes for CASRPRGAAGGPYRDEQFF.

This clone was counted only a few times. The sample has other DNA sequences that encode this CDR3 too. J is TRBJ2-7 and V is TRBV6-5; the D gene could be TRBD1 or TRBD2 (5 bases each). CDR3 length equals 12 residues. V was pared by 7 bases and J by 1 base, with 8 bases between. Germline CDR1 reads MNHEY; CDR2 reads SVGAGI. Here the CDR3 DNA reads TGTGCCAGCACCGGGACGTCCTACGAGCAGTACTTC. This sequence encodes CASTGTSYEQYF.

The rearrangement joins TRBV2 to TRBJ1-4; the D is unclear. Germline V gene sequence: CDR1 SNHLY, CDR2 FYNNEI. The CDR3 consists of 15 residues. V lost 2 bases, J lost 0 bases, and 7 bases lay in between. CDR3 loop: CASSERVSTNEKLFF. In nucleotides, the CDR3 is TGTGCCAGCAGTGAAAGGGTATCAACTAATGAAAAACTGTTTTTT.

For the CDR3, the DNA is TGTGCCAGCACAAGCCAAGCTAGGGCTTCCGAGCAGTACTTC. It specifies CASTSQARASEQYF. The chain joins TRBV6-5 to TRBJ2-7, with D unclear. Germline-derived CDR1 and CDR2 are MNHEY and SVGAGI. Trimming shortened V by 7 bases and J by 6 bases, and 19 bases separated the two germline ends. The CDR3 loop spans 14 amino acids.

This clone was seen more than once but under ten times. The V and J genes are TRBV7-2 and TRBJ1-1; 8 bases are shared with TRBD1. Germline trimming cut 2 bases from V and 5 bases from J; bases unmatched to any gene: 7. The CDR3 length is 15 residues. The germline V gene encodes CDR1 SGHTA and CDR2 FQGNSA. CDR3 in amino acids: CASSLNSGTGTEAFF. DNA for the CDR3: TGTGCCAGCAGCTTAAATTCCGGGACAGGAACTGAAGCTTTCTTT.

The chain joins TRBV15 to TRBJ2-1; TRBD2 is a possible D gene (5 bases). From germline, CDR1 is LNHNV and CDR2 YYDKDF (reference sequence). This CDR3 has 16 amino acids. V was clipped by 1 base and J by 1 base, with 11 bases between them. CDR3 residues: CATSRATRWSYNEQFF. The CDR3 DNA sequence: TGTGCCACCAGCAGAGCTACTAGATGGTCCTACAATGAGCAGTTCTTC.

This clone appeared a single time. This rearrangement joins TRBV18 to TRBJ2-1; 13 bases line up with TRBD2. This CDR3 contains 18 residues. The germline CDR1 and CDR2 sequences are KGHSH and LQKENI. J lost 3 bases, V lost 3 bases, and 8 bases had no gene match. The CDR3: CASSPRTSGRYVYNEQFF. The CDR3 DNA reads TGTGCCAGCTCACCCCGGACTAGCGGGAGATACGTCTACAATGAGCAGTTCTTC.

There are many counts of this clone. J is TRBJ1-5 and V is TRBV2; D is unclear. V dropped 7 bases and J dropped 3 bases, with 10 bases sitting between them. The CDR3 covers 13 residues. Germline V gene data show CDR1 as SNHLY and CDR2 as FYNNEI. Here the CDR3 reads CASTSRFNQPQHF. The CDR3 DNA is TGTGCCAGCACGAGCAGGTTCAATCAGCCCCAGCATTTT. Using reference TRBV2 and TRBJ1-5 for the parts outside the CDR3, the full variable domain is EPEVTQTPSHQVTQMGQEVILRCVPISNHLYFYWYRQILGQKVEFLVSFYNNEISEKSEIFDDQFSVERPDGSNFTLKIRSTKLEDSAMYFCASTSRFNQPQHFGDGTRLSIL.

This clone was seen many times. This chain links TRBV28 with TRBJ2-6; D is unresolved. Germline V CDR1 and CDR2: MDHEN, SYDVKM. Trimming pared 3 bases from V and 0 bases from J, leaving 9 bases between. The length of the CDR3 is 16 residues. CDR3 loop: CASSFQPVSGANVLTF. The CDR3 nucleotides are TGTGCCAGCAGTTTTCAGCCGGTCTCTGGGGCCAACGTCCTGACTTTC. Variable domain in full (rest from reference TRBV28 and TRBJ2-6): DVKVTQSSRYLVKRTGEKVFLECVQDMDHENMFWYRQDPGLGLRLIYFSYDVKMKEKGDIPEGYSVSREKKERFSLILESASTNQTSMYLCASSFQPVSGANVLTFGAGSRLTVL.

This clone has a handful of counts. The same CDR3 arises from other DNA sequences in this sample as well. The chain uses TRBV27 and TRBJ2-7; 10 nucleotides agree with TRBD1. The trim removed 5 bases at V and 4 bases at J, leaving 5 bases unmatched. The germline gives CDR1 MNHEY, CDR2 SMNVEV (reference sequence). There are 14 residues in the CDR3. In DNA, the CDR3 is TGTGCCAGCAGTCCCCGGGACAGGGGTTACGAGCAGTACTTC. Amino acid sequence: CASSPRDRGYEQYF.

This rearrangement joins TRBV7-2 to TRBJ2-7, with no clear D. Germline CDR1 reads SGHTA; CDR2 reads FQGNSA. The CDR3 sequence is 12 residues long. With 6 bases removed from V and 0 bases from J, the gap between germline ends came to 6 bases. The CDR3 is CASRSSSYEQYF. The CDR3, as DNA: TGTGCCAGCAGAAGTAGCTCCTACGAGCAGTACTTC.

The table lists this clone with a few counts. The CDR3 loop is CATEGQGALSEQYF. The CDR3 nucleotides read TGTGCCACGGAAGGACAGGGGGCGCTTAGCGAGCAGTACTTC. The chain uses TRBV10-3 and TRBJ2-7; the match to TRBD1 covers 11 bases. V gave up 10 bases and J gave up 6 bases; unmatched junction bases: 11. The germline gives CDR1 ENHRY, CDR2 SYGVKD. This CDR3 spans 14 amino acids.

The rearrangement joins TRBV30 to TRBJ2-1; no reliable D call. The CDR3 covers 10 residues. CDR1 and CDR2 from the germline V gene are GTSNPN and SVGIG (reference sequence). The germline V and J ends were trimmed by 4 bases and 6 bases, with 4 bases remaining between them. CDR3 sequence (DNA): TGTGCCTGGAACGGCAATGAGCAGTTCTTC. Protein product: CAWNGNEQFF.

In this sample, this clone turned up once. V usage is TRBV9 and J usage is TRBJ2-1, with a possible D match to TRBD2 (6 bases). Trimming removed 0 bases from V and 10 bases from J, with 14 bases in between. Germline V gene data show CDR1 as SGDLS and CDR2 as YYNGEE. The CDR3 has 14 residues. CDR3 DNA sequence: TGTGCCAGCAGCGTAGACGGCGGGACCGGGGAGCAGTTCTTC. Translation gives CASSVDGGTGEQFF.

J is TRBJ2-7 and V is TRBV4-1; D is possibly TRBD1 (5 bases). Germline V CDR1 and CDR2: MGHRA, YSYEKL. This CDR3 has 15 residues. Trimming pared 0 bases from V and 3 bases from J, leaving 12 bases between. CDR3 sequence reads: CASSQEGDGFYEQYF. The CDR3 nucleotides are TGCGCCAGCAGCCAAGAAGGGGATGGGTTCTACGAGCAGTACTTC.

On this clone: Different DNA sequences within this sample yield the same CDR3. J is TRBJ1-1 and V is TRBV29-1; no clear D gene. Germline values: CDR1 SQVTM, CDR2 ANQGSEA. Trimming pared 4 bases from V and 0 bases from J, leaving 6 bases between. The length of the CDR3 is 12 residues. The CDR3 DNA sequence: TGCAGCGTTGGGAAGATGAACACTGAAGCTTTCTTT. It is translated as CSVGKMNTEAFF.

Details on this clone: A clone one base away is much larger, so this may be a read error. The same CDR3 is also encoded by other DNA sequences in this sample. V gene TRBV14 combines with J gene TRBJ2-1, with 8 bases that match TRBD2. The CDR3 extends over 14 amino acids. In germline, CDR1 is SGHDN, CDR2 FVKESK. V trimming: 4 bases; J trimming: 13 bases; junction bases outside the gene matches: 12. CDR3 coding DNA: TGTGCCAGCAGCCCTCGGGAGGGATACGGTGAACAGTTCTTC. This codes for CASSPREGYGEQFF. The whole variable domain, filled in from reference TRBV14 and TRBJ2-1, reads EAGVTQFPSHSVIEKGQTVTLRCDPISGHDNLYWYRRVMGKEIKFLLHFVKESKQDESGMPNNRFLAERTGGTYSTLKVQPAELEDSGVYFCASSPREGYGEQFFGPGTRLTVL.

The chain employs TRBV6-5 and TRBJ2-7; 8 bases are a match to TRBD1. The CDR3 runs 15 residues. Trimming at V came to 5 bases and at J to 2 bases, leaving 8 bases not matched to a gene. Germline CDR1 MNHEY, CDR2 SVGAGI. Written as DNA, the CDR3 is TGTGCCAGCAGTCCCCCGGGACAGGCAGCCTACGAGCAGTACTTC. Translation: CASSPPGQAAYEQYF.

This clone was seen at least ten times. The chain is built from TRBV13 and TRBJ2-5; D not resolved. This CDR3 is 13 amino acids long. Germline assignment: CDR1 PRHDT and CDR2 FYEKMQ (reference sequence). Trimming cost V 3 bases and J 5 bases, with 10 bases left between them. The CDR3 DNA follows: TGTGCCAGCAGCTTTTACACGACGGAGACCCAGTACTTC. It is translated as CASSFYTTETQYF.

The chain couples TRBV30 to TRBJ1-1; 8 bases match TRBD1. J lost 5 bases, V lost 5 bases, and 7 bases had no gene match. Germline assignment: CDR1 GTSNPN and CDR2 SVGIG (reference sequence). The CDR3 is 13 amino acids. CDR3 DNA sequence: TGTGCCTGGGACGGGACAGGAGGTACTGAAGCTTTCTTT. It translates to CAWDGTGGTEAFF.

The V gene is TRBV25-1, the J gene TRBJ2-3, with D possibly being TRBD1 (5 bases). This CDR3 is 13 amino acids long. The V gene lost 3 bases and the J gene lost 7 bases, with 11 bases spanning the gap. In germline, CDR1 is MGHDK, CDR2 SYGVNS. Here the CDR3 reads CASSDPGWNTQYF. The CDR3 nucleotides read TGTGCCAGCAGTGATCCAGGGTGGAATACGCAGTATTTT.

This clone was observed a single time. V usage is TRBV7-7 and J usage is TRBJ2-7; TRBD1 matches at 8 bases. Germline-derived CDR1 and CDR2 are SSHAT and FNYEAQ (reference sequence). The trim removed 5 bases at V and 0 bases at J, leaving 3 bases unmatched. The CDR3 totals 14 residues. The CDR3 nucleotides read TGTGCCAGCAGCCAAGACAGGGGCTCCTACGAGCAGTACTTC. This codes for CASSQDRGSYEQYF.

The DNA of the CDR3 is TGTGCCAGCAGTAACTACAATGAGCAGTTCTTC. This sequence encodes CASSNYNEQFF. This chain connects TRBV25-1 to TRBJ2-1; unclear D gene. This CDR3 region has 11 residues. Germline V lookup: CDR1 MGHDK, CDR2 SYGVNS. Trimming shortened V by 5 bases and J by 3 bases, and 2 bases separated the two germline ends.

This clone was counted many times. The V gene is TRBV29-1, the J gene TRBJ2-7; TRBD1 matches 9 bases. Germline lookup yields CDR1 SQVTM and CDR2 ANQGSEA. The junction had 3 bases not matched to a gene; V was cut back by 6 bases and J by 0 bases. The CDR3 contains 13 residues. In DNA form, the CDR3 reads TGCAGCGTCCGGGACAGGGTCTCCTACGAGCAGTACTTC. This translates into CSVRDRVSYEQYF.